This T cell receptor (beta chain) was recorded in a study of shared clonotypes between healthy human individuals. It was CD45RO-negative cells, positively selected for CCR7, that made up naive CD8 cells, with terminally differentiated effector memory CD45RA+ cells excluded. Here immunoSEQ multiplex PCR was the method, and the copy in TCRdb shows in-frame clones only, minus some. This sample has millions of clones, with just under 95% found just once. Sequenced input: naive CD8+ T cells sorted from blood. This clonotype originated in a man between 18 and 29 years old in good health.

The DNA for the CDR3 is TGTGCCAGCAGCCCCGACAGTGGGGATTACGAGCAGTACTTC. Translating it yields CASSPDSGDYEQYF. V is TRBV11-2 and J is TRBJ2-7, with D tentatively TRBD1 (5 bases). The germline gives CDR1 SGHAT, CDR2 FQNNGV. Trimming took 5 bases from V and 4 from J, leaving 15 bases between them. This CDR3 contains 14 residues.